The 17 T cell receptor beta chains reported below all come from one sample, sequenced in a study of T cell responses to AZD1222 COVID-19 vaccine (dated by TCRdb to 2020 to 2023). The receptor library was made with the immunoSEQ multiplex PCR assay. TCRdb's version of the immuneACCESS table is confined to in-frame rearrangements and falls short of the full clone set. An unresolved V gene accounts for under half of the shortfall where checked; the remainder is of unknown origin. The sample profile shows 99,000 or so clones; more than 70% of them were found once. Of the sample, less than 9.5% is held by the ten largest clones. The sample's time point label, in plain terms: baseline before first vaccination. Sequences were derived from peripheral blood, sampled on day 0 of AZD1222 vaccination. All receptors come from an adult in good health.

This chain connects TRBV30 to TRBJ1-2; D perhaps matches TRBD1 (5 bases). V was shortened by 3 bases and J by 8 bases, with 16 bases between the two germline ends. CDR1 GTSNPN and CDR2 SVGIG come from the germline V gene (reference sequence). CDR3 length equals 13 residues. DNA of the CDR3: TGTGCCTGGAGAGCCGAGACAGAAAGAGGCTACACCTTC. Translating it yields CAWRAETERGYTF.

The chain joins TRBV10-1 to TRBJ2-5; the match to TRBD2 covers 9 bases. The junction had 7 bases not matched to a gene; V was cut back by 3 bases and J by 5 bases. CDR3 length equals 15 residues. The V gene's germline CDR1 is WNHNN and CDR2 SYGVQD (reference sequence). The CDR3 region has the DNA TGCGCCAGCAGTGATCGAGCGGGAGGATCTGAGACCCAGTACTTC. Its protein product is CASSDRAGGSETQYF.

About this clone itself: The sample carries other DNA sequences with the same CDR3. The genes are TRBV6-2 or TRBV6-3 and TRBJ1-1; D is unclear. Trimming took 4 bases from V and 5 from J, leaving 5 bases between them. Germline V gene lookup returns CDR1 MNHEY and CDR2 SVGEGT. The CDR3 spans 11 residues. The CDR3 loop reads CASSLGTEAFF. In DNA, the CDR3 is TGTGCCAGCAGTTTGGGGACTGAAGCTTTCTTT.

This clone has a single count. V usage is TRBV7-8 and J usage is TRBJ1-1, with a possible D match to TRBD1 (5 bases). CDR1 SGHVS and CDR2 FQNEAQ come from the germline V gene. The CDR3 loop spans 14 amino acids. Trimming took 5 bases from V and 10 from J, leaving 20 bases between them. The CDR3 DNA sequence: TGTGCCAGCAGCGGAACCGGGACGCCAATGGGAGCTTTCTTT. Its translation: CASSGTGTPMGAFF.

This clone was detected a few times. The rearrangement joins TRBV2 to TRBJ2-3; 9 nucleotides agree with TRBD2. This CDR3 has 20 residues. J was trimmed by 2 bases and V by 4 bases; bases with no gene match: 19. CDR1 and CDR2 from the germline V gene are SNHLY and FYNNEI. The CDR3 spells CASSVWETSGNGVDTDTQYF. Written as DNA, the CDR3 is TGTGCCAGCAGTGTTTGGGAGACTAGCGGAAACGGGGTCGACACAGATACGCAGTATTTT.

This clone was counted a few times. This chain connects TRBV12-3 or TRBV12-4 to TRBJ2-1; 10 nucleotides match TRBD2. V shed 5 bases, J shed 12 bases, and the junction held 7 bases outside the gene matches. The CDR3 runs 13 residues. The CDR3 is CASSKLAGWVQFF. The CDR3 bases are TGTGCCAGCAGTAAACTAGCGGGATGGGTGCAGTTCTTC.

This sequence joins TRBV28 and TRBJ1-1; D might be TRBD1 (5 bases). V was trimmed by 2 bases and J by 3 bases, leaving 7 bases between them. Germline loops: CDR1 MDHEN, CDR2 SYDVKM. The CDR3 contains 13 residues. DNA for the CDR3: TGTGCCAGCAGTTTAAGAGGGGACACTGAAGCTTTCTTT. Protein sequence: CASSLRGDTEAFF.

This clone showed up just once. The CDR3 reads CATRPRGAQDQPQHF. CDR3 sequence (DNA): TGTGCCACCAGACCCCGGGGGGCGCAGGATCAGCCCCAGCATTTT. This chain joins TRBV15 and TRBJ1-5, with D tentatively TRBD1 (6 bases). Trimming removed 6 bases at V and 5 bases at J, with 17 bases between. Germline V gives CDR1 LNHNV, CDR2 YYDKDF (reference sequence). The CDR3 sequence is 15 residues long.

The chain joins TRBV7-7 to TRBJ2-3; D is unresolved. Trimming left V 5 bases short and J 5 bases short, with 11 bases between. The CDR3 is 13 residues long. The germline gives CDR1 SSHAT, CDR2 FNYEAQ (reference sequence). The chain's CDR3 is CASSLAPLDTQYF. DNA of the CDR3: TGTGCCAGCAGCCTCGCCCCCCTAGATACGCAGTATTTT.

This clone has a handful of counts. This chain uses TRBV6-5 with TRBJ1-2; D unclear. In germline, CDR1 is MNHEY, CDR2 SVGAGI. The germline V and J ends were trimmed by 2 bases and 3 bases, with 7 bases remaining between them. The CDR3 is 13 amino acids. CDR3 amino acids: CASSYDGDYGYTF. The CDR3 DNA follows: TGTGCCAGCAGTTACGACGGCGACTATGGCTACACCTTC.

The CDR3 protein is CASSDTTDTQYF. The CDR3 DNA reads TGTGCCAGCAGTGATACCACAGATACGCAGTATTTT. J is TRBJ2-3 and V is TRBV6-2 or TRBV6-3; D gene unclear. V shed 5 bases and J shed 2 bases, with 5 bases lying between them. The CDR3 runs to 12 residues. Germline V gene data show CDR1 as MNHEY and CDR2 as SVGEGT.

The chain joins TRBV7-2 to TRBJ2-7; 11 nucleotides align to TRBD2. Germline lookup yields CDR1 SGHTA and CDR2 FQGNSA. CDR3 size: 14 residues. The junction had 6 bases not matched to a gene; V was cut back by 5 bases and J by 6 bases. CDR3 coding DNA: TGTGCCAGCAGCCCGGGACTAGCGGTGTTCGAGCAGTACTTC. Encoded protein: CASSPGLAVFEQYF.

Concerning this clone: One end of the junction fails to match germline, which may point to a read error. V gene TRBV7-2 combines with J gene TRBJ1-1; 10 bases are a match to TRBD1. Germline V gene data show CDR1 as SGHTA and CDR2 as FQGNSA. This CDR3 is built from 13 residues. Here the CDR3 reads CASKPTRQGAASF. The CDR3 DNA is TGTGCCAGCAAACCAACCCGACAGGGGGCCGCTAGCTTT. Drawing the rest from reference TRBV7-2 and TRBJ1-1, the complete variable domain is GAGVSQSPSNKVTEKGKDVELRCDPISGHTALYWYRQSLGQGLEFLIYFQGNSAPDKSGLPSDRFSAERTGGSVSTLTIQRTQQEDSAVYLCASKPTRQGAASFGQGTRLTVV.

This clone was observed once. Here the CDR3 DNA reads TGCAGATCTAGGCCAGGGTTTTCGCGGGAGGATATCGGGGAGCTGTTTTTT. Protein product: CRSRPGFSREDIGELFF. This chain links TRBV29-1 with TRBJ2-2; 8 nucleotides agree with TRBD2. Germline loops: CDR1 SQVTM, CDR2 ANQGSEA. The CDR3 sequence is 17 residues long.

J is TRBJ2-3 and V is TRBV7-8; 14 bases are shared with TRBD2. The CDR3 runs to 18 residues. Germline CDR1 SGHVS, CDR2 FQNEAQ. The V gene end was trimmed by 6 bases and the J gene end by 0 bases; junction bases not matched to a gene: 8. CDR3 DNA: TGTGCCAGCAGGATGACTAGCGGGAGGGGTAGTAGCACAGATACGCAGTATTTT. Amino acid sequence: CASRMTSGRGSSTDTQYF.

This CDR3 is CATSRDDTGSYEQYF. For the CDR3, the DNA is TGTGCCACCAGCAGAGATGATACGGGGTCCTACGAGCAGTACTTC. The chain uses TRBV15 and TRBJ2-7; the D gene is possibly TRBD2 (5 bases). CDR1 is LNHNV and CDR2 is YYDKDF in the germline V gene (reference sequence). Deletions cut 0 bases from V and 1 base from J, with 10 bases between. The length of the CDR3 is 15 residues.

This chain connects TRBV3-1 (or the pseudogene TRBV3-2) to TRBJ1-5; TRBD1 matches 9 bases. The germline V gene encodes CDR1 LGHDT and CDR2 YNNKEL (reference sequence). V dropped 1 base and J dropped 7; count of bases not matched to a gene: 5. CDR3 length: 15 amino acids. CDR3 sequence reads: CASSQGTGVGQPQHF. The CDR3 DNA follows: TGTGCCAGCAGCCAAGGGACAGGGGTGGGACAGCCCCAGCATTTT.